This TCR beta chain was captured by sequencing in a study of PD-1 blockade in mismatch repair-deficient tumors. Background on the study: All were previously treated, progressing patients with about 11 mismatch repair-deficient cancer types.

Generated by immunoSEQ multiplex PCR, the TCRdb table keeps only in-frame clones and is missing some. The data contain approximately 130,000 clones, more than 85% of them singletons. This clone was seen a few times. The antigen is undetermined. All patients were mismatch repair deficient, assessed by either PCR or immunohistochemistry. TCR sequencing covered a few patients who responded to pembrolizumab. The CDR3 consists of 12 residues. Trimming left V 1 base short and J 6 bases short, with 7 bases between. From germline, CDR1 is SGHDN and CDR2 FVKESK. The study's findings and limits: Tumor-resident clones, often absent from pretreatment blood, expanded after pembrolizumab and then contracted.

The rearrangement joins TRBV14 to TRBJ2-7; the D gene could be TRBD1 or TRBD2 (5 bases each). This sequence originates from an adult with mismatch repair-deficient cancer. Here the sequenced sample was peripheral blood, taken 44 weeks after starting pembrolizumab. CDR3 bases: TGTGCCAGCAGCCAAGCCGGGGCCGAGCAGTACTTC. Translation: CASSQAGAEQYF.